Sequencing of this T cell receptor (beta chain) was carried out in a study of blood T cells in healthy people across ages. The CDR3 totals 14 residues. Germline V lookup: CDR1 SGHAT, CDR2 FQDESV (reference sequence). Trimming removed 4 bases at V and 7 bases at J, with 16 bases between. With a J-beta primer mix and a sample-barcoded 5' primer, a second PCR ran about 7 to 12 cycles. All samples yielded 2.5 million or more CDR3-containing paired-end reads. TCRdb re-called the 5' RACE reads with MiXCR, one entry per CDR3 protein. The repertoire includes 2 million or so distinct CDR3 sequences, about 50% of them detected once, and over 2% sits in the top ten. This clonotype appeared a few times.

Material for sequencing was blood. This sequence was found in a woman between 35 and 50 years old in good health. V and J are TRBV11-1 and TRBJ2-5; the D is unclear. The CDR3 loop reads CASSSGPGRTTQYF. The CDR3 region has the DNA TGTGCCAGCAGCTCCGGCCCGGGTCGGACGACCCAGTACTTC.